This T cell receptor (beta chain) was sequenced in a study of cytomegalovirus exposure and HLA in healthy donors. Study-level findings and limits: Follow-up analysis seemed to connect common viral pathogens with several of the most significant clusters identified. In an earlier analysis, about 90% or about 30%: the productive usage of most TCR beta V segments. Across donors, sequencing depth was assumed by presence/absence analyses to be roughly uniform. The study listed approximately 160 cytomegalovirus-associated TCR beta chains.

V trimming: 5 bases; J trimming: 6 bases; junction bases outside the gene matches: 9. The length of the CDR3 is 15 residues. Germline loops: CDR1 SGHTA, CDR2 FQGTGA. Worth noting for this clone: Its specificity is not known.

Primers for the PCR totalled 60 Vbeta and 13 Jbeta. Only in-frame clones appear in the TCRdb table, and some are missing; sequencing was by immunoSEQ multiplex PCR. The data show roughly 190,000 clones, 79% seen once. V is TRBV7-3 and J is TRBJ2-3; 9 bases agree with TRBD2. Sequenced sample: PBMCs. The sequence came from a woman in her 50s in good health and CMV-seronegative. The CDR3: CASSPLAGGVDTQYF. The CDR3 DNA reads TGTGCCAGCAGCCCTTTGGCGGGAGGGGTGGATACGCAGTATTTT.